The next 14 T cell receptor beta chains were all read from a single sample in a study of human T cells and chemical hapten exposure. Time point defined: pre-sensitization, week 0. Specified treatment: therapeutic diphenylcyclopropenone sensitization with weekly scalp DPC. TCRdb fed the RACE reads into MiXCR, producing one record per CDR3 protein. The table has 250,000 or so distinct CDR3 sequences, approximately 7.5% seen once. The sample in question was whole blood, obtained in connection with sensitization to the hapten diphenylcyclopropenone (DPC). The receptors originated from a young man with alopecia areata. Some clones in this sample may be carry-over from other donors' samples.

This chain joins TRBV9 and TRBJ2-5; TRBD2 aligns across 9 bases. The length of the CDR3 is 15 residues. The V gene's germline CDR1 is SGDLS and CDR2 YYNGEE. Trimming removed 2 bases from V and 5 bases from J; junction bases left unmatched: 7. The CDR3 nucleotides are TGTGCCAGCAGCGTTGGACTAGCGCCGCGGGAGACCCAGTACTTC. Translated: CASSVGLAPRETQYF.

The chain uses TRBV24-1 and TRBJ1-2, with D perhaps matching TRBD1 (5 bases). Germline CDR1 reads KGHDR; CDR2 reads SFDVKD. This CDR3 is built from 15 residues. V was shortened by 2 bases and J by 4 bases, with 13 bases between the two germline ends. CDR3: CATSDSRDRGYGYTF. The CDR3 DNA sequence: TGTGCCACCAGTGATTCCAGGGATCGTGGCTATGGCTACACCTTC.

A note on this clonotype: Sequence at one end of the junction differs from germline and may be a read error. The rearrangement joins TRBV7-2 to TRBJ2-1; D is possibly TRBD2 (7 bases). The CDR3 sequence is 15 residues long. Germline lookup yields CDR1 SGHTA and CDR2 FQGNSA. This chain's CDR3 is CASSPRGPPYIEQFF. In nucleotides, the CDR3 is TGTGCCAGCAGCCCGCGGGGGCCGCCCTACATTGAGCAGTTCTTC.

This clonotype was seen a handful of times. The chain combines TRBV29-1 with TRBJ1-1; TRBD1 matches at 9 bases. In germline, CDR1 is SQVTM, CDR2 ANQGSEA. V lost 0 bases and J lost 5; bases outside the gene matches: 1. The CDR3 is 13 amino acids. The CDR3 DNA sequence: TGCAGCGTTGAAGAGGACAGGGGAACTGAAGCTTTCTTT. This codes for CSVEEDRGTEAFF.

The chain recombines TRBV12-5 with TRBJ2-5; D possibly corresponds to TRBD2 (6 bases). This CDR3 contains 14 residues. The germline gives CDR1 LGHNT, CDR2 FRNRAP. V shed 6 bases and J shed 4 bases, with 15 bases lying between them. The CDR3 is CASGGRGGPETQYF. As DNA, the CDR3 is TGTGCTAGTGGGGGAAGGGGAGGTCCAGAGACCCAGTACTTC.

This clonotype was counted between two and nine times. The chain combines TRBV15 with TRBJ1-5; D gene unclear. CDR3 length equals 16 residues. Germline V gives CDR1 LNHNV, CDR2 YYDKDF (reference sequence). V was shortened by 1 base and J by 3 bases, with 13 bases between the two germline ends. CDR3 nucleotide sequence: TGTGCCACCAGCAGAGGGCGGACTCTCGTCAATCAGCCCCAGCATTTT. Amino acid sequence: CATSRGRTLVNQPQHF.

This clonotype was seen repeatedly, ten times or more. The chain has TRBV6-2 or TRBV6-3 and TRBJ1-5; the D gene is possibly TRBD1 (5 bases). Germline V gene sequence: CDR1 MNHEY, CDR2 SVGEGT. The CDR3 runs to 15 residues. V dropped 6 bases and J dropped 0 bases, with 12 bases sitting between them. The CDR3 DNA reads TGTGCCAGCAGCGGGGACGGTACTAGCAATCAGCCCCAGCATTTT. Its translation is CASSGDGTSNQPQHF.

This clonotype was seen a handful of times. The chain links TRBV5-1 to TRBJ2-5; tentatively, D is TRBD2 (5 bases). CDR1 is SGHRS, CDR2 YFSETQ, per germline. The CDR3 has 14 residues. With 2 bases removed from V and 3 bases from J, the gap between germline ends came to 11 bases. The CDR3 coding sequence is TGCGCCAGCAGCTTATCGGGATTCAAAGAGACCCAGTACTTC. This codes for CASSLSGFKETQYF.

This chain joins TRBV7-9 and TRBJ2-5; D not resolved. Per germline, CDR1 SEHNR and CDR2 FQNEAQ (reference sequence). V was clipped by 1 base and J by 1 base, with 13 bases between them. The CDR3 length is 16 residues. The CDR3 region has the DNA TGTGCCAGCAGCTTAGTTTTTGGCCAGCTCCAAGAGACCCAGTACTTC. This sequence encodes CASSLVFGQLQETQYF.

This clonotype was recorded a few times. The rearrangement uses TRBV7-2 and TRBJ2-2; maybe TRBD1 (5 bases). CDR3 size: 13 residues. With 6 bases removed from V and 6 bases from J, the gap between germline ends came to 11 bases. Germline V lookup: CDR1 SGHTA, CDR2 FQGNSA. The CDR3 coding sequence is TGTGCCAGCAGACCAGGGTATCCCGGGGAGCTGTTTTTT. Translating gives CASRPGYPGELFF. Supplemented by reference TRBV7-2 and TRBJ2-2, the full variable domain reads GAGVSQSPSNKVTEKGKDVELRCDPISGHTALYWYRQSLGQGLEFLIYFQGNSAPDKSGLPSDRFSAERTGGSVSTLTIQRTQQEDSAVYLCASRPGYPGELFFGEGSRLTVL.

This clonotype came up many times. The gene calls are TRBV6-2 or TRBV6-3 and TRBJ1-1; D not resolved. The V gene's germline CDR1 is MNHEY and CDR2 SVGEGT. Trimming shortened V by 0 bases and J by 4 bases, and 6 bases separated the two germline ends. The CDR3 spans 13 residues. In nucleotides, the CDR3 is TGTGCCAGCAGTTACTCGAGGGCCACTGAAGCTTTCTTT. Its protein is CASSYSRATEAFF.

V is TRBV6-2 or TRBV6-3 and J is TRBJ2-7; TRBD2 is a possible D gene (6 bases). Trimming took off 6 bases at V and 6 bases at J, with 12 bases between the two ends. Germline values: CDR1 MNHEY, CDR2 SVGEGT. The CDR3 length is 12 residues. The CDR3 DNA reads TGTGCCAGCAGCCCAACTAGCTTCGAGCAGTACTTC. Amino acid sequence: CASSPTSFEQYF.

This rearrangement joins TRBV5-1 to TRBJ2-3; D call uncertain. The V gene's germline CDR1 is SGHRS and CDR2 YFSETQ. V shed 0 bases and J shed 2 bases, with 7 bases lying between them. The length of the CDR3 is 14 residues. The CDR3 region is CASSLEVITDTQYF. Here the CDR3 DNA reads TGCGCCAGCAGCTTGGAAGTAATCACAGATACGCAGTATTTT.

The chain employs TRBV7-9 and TRBJ2-3, with 8 bases aligning to TRBD1. Trimming took 5 bases from V and 6 from J; bases not matched to a gene: 10. The CDR3 spans 15 residues. Germline V lookup: CDR1 SEHNR, CDR2 FQNEAQ (reference sequence). CDR3: CASSRQGTGGDTQYF. The CDR3 DNA reads as TGTGCCAGCAGCCGACAGGGGACAGGAGGCGATACGCAGTATTTT.